The clone carrying this T cell receptor beta chain has more than one count but fewer than ten. The antigen remains undetermined. The data are from a study of post-analysis software for immune sequencing data. Study outcomes and limitations: Roughly 5 TRBV segments, TRBV5-6, TRBV5-1 and TRBV20-1 among them, were found more frequent in patients than controls.

cDNA libraries for TCR beta contained unique molecular identifiers. TCRdb re-analysed the PCR reads in MiXCR, keeping a single row per CDR3 protein. The profile covers hundreds of thousands of distinct CDR3 sequences, with more than 50% appearing a single time and around 10% taken by the ten largest. Germline V gene data show CDR1 as DFQATT and CDR2 as SNEGSKA (reference sequence). This CDR3 is built from 15 residues. Trimming cost V 6 bases and J 3 bases; bases outside gene matches: 9. Sample: blood. The chain uses TRBV20-1 and TRBJ2-7, with 12 bases fitting TRBD1. This clonotype was sampled from a girl aged 2-10 years with multiple sclerosis. This CDR3 is CSALTRDRGLYEQYF. Here the CDR3 DNA reads TGCAGTGCCCTCACCCGGGACAGGGGGCTCTACGAGCAGTACTTC.